This T cell receptor beta chain was captured in a study of blood T cell repertoires in COVID-19. Turning to the study itself: PBMCs, B-cell-depleted T cells, or T cells were the source of the cDNA or gDNA that made up the material.

Assay: immunoSEQ multiplex PCR; the TCRdb copy retains only in-frame clones and omits some. The sample lists fewer than 700,000 clones; roughly 91% were seen once. The Seattle site enrolled patients during active infection and followed them longitudinally. Per germline, CDR1 SGHRS and CDR2 YFSETQ. The CDR3 totals 14 residues. Trimming removed 4 bases from V and 2 bases from J; junction bases left unmatched: 6. The sequence derives from a woman in her forties or fifties with COVID-19, enrolled during active disease. This chain connects TRBV5-1 to TRBJ2-7; 7 positions match TRBD1. Sequenced input: peripheral blood. This chain's CDR3 is CASSPRDSPYEQYF. CDR3 DNA: TGCGCCAGCAGCCCCCGGGACAGTCCCTACGAGCAGTACTTC.